This TCR beta chain was identified during a study of T cells after yellow fever vaccination. Study-level points and caveats: A small proportion of clonotypes was detected in both the CD4 and CD8 compartments. The booster saw the reappearance of most primary-vaccination clones (approximately 96% CD4, about 88% CD8). FACS-sorted repertoires could contain abundant clonotypes contaminating from the bulk population.

As TCR cDNA was made by 5'RACE template switching, a universal primer site and UMIs were added. MiXCR was run by TCRdb on the 5' RACE reads, yielding one entry per CDR3 protein. The top ten hold around 19% of the sample, which has about 260,000 distinct CDR3 sequences, about 3.5% seen once. This clonotype was picked up many times. Its antigen is not known. Here the sequenced sample was PBMCs, taken 15 days after the yellow fever booster vaccination. This clonotype was sampled from a young man who received the YFV17D yellow fever vaccine.

In DNA form, the CDR3 reads TGTGCCAGCAGTTACTCTGGGGTGGTCGGGGAGCTGTTTTTT. Amino acid sequence: CASSYSGVVGELFF. The V gene is TRBV6-5, the J gene TRBJ2-2; no definite D call. Trimming took 0 bases from V and 7 from J, leaving 9 bases between them. CDR3 length: 14 residues. Germline CDR1 reads MNHEY; CDR2 reads SVGAGI.